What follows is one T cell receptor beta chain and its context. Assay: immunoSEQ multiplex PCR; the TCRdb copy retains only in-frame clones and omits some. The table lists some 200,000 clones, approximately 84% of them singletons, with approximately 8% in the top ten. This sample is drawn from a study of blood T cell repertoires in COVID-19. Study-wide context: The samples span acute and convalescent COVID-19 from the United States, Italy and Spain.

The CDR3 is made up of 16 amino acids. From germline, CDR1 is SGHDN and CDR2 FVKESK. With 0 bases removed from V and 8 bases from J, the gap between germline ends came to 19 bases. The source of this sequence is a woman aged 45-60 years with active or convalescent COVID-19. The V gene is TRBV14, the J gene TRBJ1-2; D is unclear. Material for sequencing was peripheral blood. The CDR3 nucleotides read TGTGCCAGCAGCCAAGATCCAGACATCCCCTCGGGGGGCTACACCTTC. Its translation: CASSQDPDIPSGGYTF. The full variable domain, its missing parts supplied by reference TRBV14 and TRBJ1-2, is EAGVTQFPSHSVIEKGQTVTLRCDPISGHDNLYWYRRVMGKEIKFLLHFVKESKQDESGMPNNRFLAERTGGTYSTLKVQPAELEDSGVYFCASSQDPDIPSGGYTFGSGTRLTVV.